This T cell receptor beta chain came from a study of T-cell reconstitution after alpha-beta-depleted transplantation in children. CDR3 length equals 14 residues. J lost 2 bases, V lost 1 base, and 4 bases had no gene match. Per the germline V gene, CDR1 is DFQATT and CDR2 is SNEGSKA (reference sequence). Unique molecular identifiers were used in preparing the TCRbeta library. TCRdb processed the PCR reads anew with MiXCR; each CDR3 protein has one entry. Of 360,000 or so distinct CDR3 sequences listed, approximately 20% are singletons. This TCR derives from a human donor who donated a stem cell graft to a child with acute myeloid leukemia. The starting material was PBMCs from the stem cell graft donor, obtained from the stem cell graft. This sequence joins TRBV20-1 and TRBJ2-7; 8 bases match TRBD1. As DNA, the CDR3 is TGCAGTGCTAGAGGGACAGGGAACCCCTACGAGCAGTACTTC. It yields the protein CSARGTGNPYEQYF.